This entry describes one T cell receptor (beta chain). The source of the sample is a study of blood T cell repertoires in COVID-19. Background on the study: T cells, B-cell-depleted T cells, or PBMCs supplied cDNA or gDNA.

In the study's own analysis: Reference gene primer amplification yielded estimated nucleated cell counts. Profiled with immunoSEQ multiplex PCR; TCRdb holds only in-frame clones, not every one. Clonal size and the V and J genes are those of that table, whereas D and trimming came from the DNA. There are roughly 230,000 clones in the sample; roughly 91% occur only once, and around 0.83% lies in the top ten. Germline CDR1 is SGDLS and CDR2 is YYNGEE. The CDR3 is 18 amino acids. Deletions cut 0 bases from V and 3 bases from J, with 22 bases between. Followed over time, Seattle patients had been enrolled while infection was active.

Material: peripheral blood. The sequence was obtained from a man between 25 and 39 years old with COVID-19, enrolled during active disease. V gene TRBV9 combines with J gene TRBJ2-7; TRBD1 is a possible D gene (6 bases). This CDR3 reads CASSVGTSGGLGFYEQYF. CDR3 DNA sequence: TGTGCCAGCAGCGTAGGGACGAGTGGGGGCCTTGGGTTCTACGAGCAGTACTTC.